This entry describes one T cell receptor beta chain. Its antigen is undetermined. This sample stems from a study of T cells in Graves' hyperthyroidism and ophthalmopathy. Whole-study results and caveats: Most expanded thyroid clonotypes above 0.001 also appeared in blood.

TCR beta CDR3 region amplification was performed from RNA transcripts. TCR CDR3 underwent first-round RT-PCR with the HTBI primer set. TCRdb reanalysed the multiplex PCR reads using MiXCR and keeps one entry per CDR3 protein. Of around 690,000 distinct CDR3 sequences detected, 17% appear once; the ten largest clones hold 15% to 17%. The CDR3 extends over 20 amino acids. Germline CDR1 MNHEY, CDR2 SVGAGI. After removal of 6 bases from V and 4 bases from J, the junction contained 17 bases not matched to a gene. Exclusion criteria comprised uncontrolled infection, other autoimmune disease, pregnancy or lactation. On the basis of clinical symptoms, serum thyroxine and TRAb, thyroid ultrasound and orbital computed tomography, diagnoses were made. Using around 10 ml of fresh peripheral blood, PBMCs were prepared.

V and J are TRBV6-5 and TRBJ2-6, with 11 positions matching TRBD1. This receptor was taken from a middle-aged man with Graves' hyperthyroidism. The sample comprised blood. CDR3 loop: CASRPYTPGQGGLGANVLTF. CDR3 coding DNA: TGTGCCAGCAGACCTTATACGCCGGGACAGGGGGGATTAGGGGCCAACGTCCTGACTTTC.